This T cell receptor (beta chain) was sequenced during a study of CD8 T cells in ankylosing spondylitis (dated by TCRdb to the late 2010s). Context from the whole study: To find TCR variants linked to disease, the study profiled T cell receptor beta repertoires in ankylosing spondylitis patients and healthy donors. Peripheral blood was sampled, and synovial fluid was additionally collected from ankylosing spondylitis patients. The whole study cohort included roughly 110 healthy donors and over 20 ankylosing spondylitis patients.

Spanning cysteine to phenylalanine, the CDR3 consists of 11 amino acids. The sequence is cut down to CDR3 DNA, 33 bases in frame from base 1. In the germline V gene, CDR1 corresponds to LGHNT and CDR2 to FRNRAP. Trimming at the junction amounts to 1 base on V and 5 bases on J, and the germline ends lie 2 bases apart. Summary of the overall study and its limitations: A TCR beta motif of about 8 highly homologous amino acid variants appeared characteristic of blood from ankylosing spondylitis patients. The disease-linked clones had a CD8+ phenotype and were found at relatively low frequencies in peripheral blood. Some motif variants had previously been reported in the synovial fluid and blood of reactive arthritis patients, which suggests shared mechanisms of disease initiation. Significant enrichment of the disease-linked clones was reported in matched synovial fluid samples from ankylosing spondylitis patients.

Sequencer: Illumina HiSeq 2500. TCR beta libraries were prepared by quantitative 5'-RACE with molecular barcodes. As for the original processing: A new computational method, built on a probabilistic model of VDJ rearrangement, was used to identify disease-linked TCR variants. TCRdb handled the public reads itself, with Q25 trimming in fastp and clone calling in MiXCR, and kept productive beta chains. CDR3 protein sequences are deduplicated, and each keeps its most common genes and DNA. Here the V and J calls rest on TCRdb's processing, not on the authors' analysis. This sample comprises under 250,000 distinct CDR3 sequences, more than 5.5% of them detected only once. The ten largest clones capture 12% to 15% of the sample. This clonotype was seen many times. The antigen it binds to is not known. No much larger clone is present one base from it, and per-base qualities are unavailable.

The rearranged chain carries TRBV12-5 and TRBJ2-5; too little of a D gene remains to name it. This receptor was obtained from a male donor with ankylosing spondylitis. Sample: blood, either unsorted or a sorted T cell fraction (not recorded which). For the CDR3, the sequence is CASGLGETQYF. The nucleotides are TGTGCTAGTGGTTTGGGGGAGACCCAGTACTTC.